These 17 T cell receptor beta chains originate from one sample sequenced in a study of post-analysis software for immune sequencing data. Broader study findings: The study found TRBV5-6, TRBV5-1 and TRBV20-1 among 5 or 6 TRBV segments more frequent in patients than controls.

Unique molecular identifiers were carried by the TCR beta cDNA libraries. TCRdb re-analysed the PCR reads in MiXCR, keeping a single row per CDR3 protein. There are fewer than 850,000 distinct CDR3 sequences in the sample; approximately 30% occur only once, and more than 0.55% lies in the top ten. These receptors' antigens are unknown. Sequences were obtained from blood. The receptor set was obtained from a girl between 5 and 17 years old with multiple sclerosis.

J is TRBJ2-1 and V is TRBV5-1; 9 bases line up with TRBD2. The CDR3 consists of 13 residues. Trimming at V came to 3 bases and at J to 5 bases, leaving 0 bases not matched to a gene. Per germline, CDR1 SGHRS and CDR2 YFSETQ. DNA of the CDR3: TGCGCCAGCAGCTGGACTAGCGACAATGAGCAGTTCTTC. It translates to CASSWTSDNEQFF.

In its sample, this clonotype was seen a few times. The chain has TRBV20-1 and TRBJ2-3; D unclear. Trimming pared 1 base from V and 6 bases from J, leaving 11 bases between. CDR1 is DFQATT, CDR2 SNEGSKA, per germline (reference sequence). The CDR3 has 13 residues. The CDR3 loop is CSARVGYMDTQYF. The CDR3 DNA reads as TGCAGTGCTAGAGTGGGCTACATGGATACGCAGTATTTT.

This chain uses TRBV29-1 with TRBJ1-1; possibly TRBD1 for D (6 bases). Germline CDR1 and CDR2: SQVTM and ANQGSEA. The CDR3 has 13 amino acids. V was shortened by 7 bases and J by 4 bases, with 16 bases between the two germline ends. CDR3 nucleotides: TGCAGCGCGCATACAGGGCCCGGCACTGAAGCTTTCTTT. Residues: CSAHTGPGTEAFF.

This clonotype was seen a handful of times. The chain joins TRBV12-3 or TRBV12-4 to TRBJ2-1; TRBD2 matches at 8 bases. After removal of 3 bases from V and 0 bases from J, the junction contained 7 bases not matched to a gene. CDR3 size: 17 residues. The CDR3 loop is CASSFGFAGGSYNEQFF. The CDR3 DNA follows: TGTGCCAGCAGTTTCGGGTTCGCGGGGGGCTCCTACAATGAGCAGTTCTTC.

This clonotype showed up just a few times. V usage is TRBV10-3 and J usage is TRBJ2-1; possibly TRBD1 for D (6 bases). V lost 7 bases, J lost 5 bases, and 12 bases lay in between. This CDR3 region has 13 residues. Germline loops: CDR1 ENHRY, CDR2 SYGVKD. The CDR3 DNA is TGTGCCATCAAGGACAGCCTCGACAATGAGCAGTTCTTC. Residues: CAIKDSLDNEQFF.

This clonotype was observed a few times. The chain uses TRBV5-1 and TRBJ2-5, with D perhaps TRBD2 (7 bases). V was trimmed by 4 bases and J by 5 bases, leaving 21 bases between them. CDR3 length: 16 amino acids. The germline CDR1 and CDR2 sequences are SGHRS and YFSETQ. The CDR3 nucleotides are TGCGCCAGCAGCGGGGGGGACACCAGTTTAATTGAGACCCAGTACTTC. It translates to CASSGGDTSLIETQYF.

This clonotype has just a few counts. The gene calls are TRBV28 and TRBJ1-6; TRBD1 aligns across 7 bases. Germline V gene lookup returns CDR1 MDHEN and CDR2 SYDVKM. The CDR3 covers 14 residues. V trimming: 3 bases; J trimming: 7 bases; junction bases outside the gene matches: 3. The DNA of the CDR3 is TGTGCCAGCAGTTTCCACAGGGGCAATTCACCCCTCCACTTT. This codes for CASSFHRGNSPLHF.

This clonotype appeared a few times. The chain employs TRBV7-9 and TRBJ2-5; D is ambiguous. Trimming took 2 bases from V and 1 from J, leaving 8 bases between them. CDR3 length: 14 amino acids. Per germline, CDR1 SEHNR and CDR2 FQNEAQ (reference sequence). The CDR3 here is CASSLPSRQETQYF. For the CDR3, the DNA is TGTGCCAGCAGCTTACCCTCACGCCAAGAGACCCAGTACTTC. The entire variable domain, with the rest obtained from reference TRBV7-9 and TRBJ2-5, is as follows: DTGVSQNPRHKITKRGQNVTFRCDPISEHNRLYWYRQTLGQGPEFLTYFQNEAQLEKSRLLSDRFSAERPKGSFSTLEIQRTEQGDSAMYLCASSLPSRQETQYFGPGTRLLVL.

The chain uses TRBV5-1 and TRBJ2-3; the D gene could be TRBD1 or TRBD2 (5 bases each). Per germline, CDR1 SGHRS and CDR2 YFSETQ. The CDR3 covers 13 residues. Deletions cut 0 bases from V and 6 bases from J, with 8 bases between. CDR3 sequence: CASSLDWGDTQYF. CDR3 DNA: TGCGCCAGCAGCTTGGATTGGGGGGATACGCAGTATTTT.

The V and J genes are TRBV29-1 and TRBJ2-7; D might be TRBD1 (6 bases). Germline loops: CDR1 SQVTM, CDR2 ANQGSEA. Trimming stripped 4 bases from V and 6 bases from J, with 13 bases between. The CDR3 is 12 residues long. The CDR3 nucleotides read TGCAGCGTTGTGAACAGGGCAAGCGAGCAGTACTTC. Translation gives CSVVNRASEQYF.

The genes are TRBV15 and TRBJ1-2; a possible D gene is TRBD1 (5 bases). The CDR3 loop spans 15 amino acids. Germline CDR1 LNHNV, CDR2 YYDKDF (reference sequence). Trimming removed 6 bases at V and 5 bases at J, with 19 bases between. In DNA form, the CDR3 reads TGTGCCACCAGTCCACCGGGACGGAATCTATATGGCTACACCTTC. Residues: CATSPPGRNLYGYTF. Complete variable domain (other parts from reference TRBV15 and TRBJ1-2): DAMVIQNPRYQVTQFGKPVTLSCSQTLNHNVMYWYQQKSSQAPKLLFHYYDKDFNNEADTPDNFQSRRPNTSFCFLDIRSPGLGDTAMYLCATSPPGRNLYGYTFGSGTRLTVV.

Concerning this clonotype itself: A read error may be the cause here, since a much bigger clone is one base away. The V gene is TRBV20-1, the J gene TRBJ2-4, with D possibly being TRBD2 (5 bases). Per the germline V gene, CDR1 is DFQATT and CDR2 is SNEGSKA (reference sequence). V dropped 5 bases and J dropped 0 bases, with 23 bases sitting between them. The CDR3 runs 18 residues. CDR3 sequence (DNA): TGCAGTGCTGACCAACGACTACTAGTGGGCGTAGCCAAAAACATTCAGTACTTC. This translates into CSADQRLLVGVAKNIQYF.

This clonotype turned up a few times. The chain employs TRBV20-1 and TRBJ1-1; perhaps TRBD1 as D (6 bases). Germline V gene data show CDR1 as DFQATT and CDR2 as SNEGSKA (reference sequence). The ends were cut back, 1 base at V and 1 base at J, with 10 bases in the middle. This CDR3 is built from 14 residues. The DNA for the CDR3 is TGCAGTGCTAGAGGTTTGACAGGGAACACTGAAGCTTTCTTT. Its protein is CSARGLTGNTEAFF.

This clonotype occurred a few times. This chain links TRBV7-2 with TRBJ2-5; TRBD1 is a possible D gene (7 bases). V lost 3 bases to trimming and J lost 1 base, with 15 bases between them. Germline assignment: CDR1 SGHTA and CDR2 FQGNSA. This CDR3 comprises 16 residues. CDR3 region: CASSFYGRGVQETQYF. For the CDR3, the DNA is TGTGCCAGCAGCTTCTACGGCAGGGGGGTCCAAGAGACCCAGTACTTC.

The rearrangement uses TRBV2 and TRBJ2-1, with a tentative D call TRBD1 (6 bases). From germline, CDR1 is SNHLY and CDR2 FYNNEI. Trimming pared 6 bases from V and 0 bases from J, leaving 12 bases between. CDR3 length equals 15 residues. CDR3 bases: TGTGCCAGCAGGAGGGACACGAGCTCCTACAATGAGCAGTTCTTC. As protein: CASRRDTSSYNEQFF. Full variable domain (missing parts from reference TRBV2 and TRBJ2-1): EPEVTQTPSHQVTQMGQEVILRCVPISNHLYFYWYRQILGQKVEFLVSFYNNEISEKSEIFDDQFSVERPDGSNFTLKIRSTKLEDSAMYFCASRRDTSSYNEQFFGPGTRLTVL.

Ten or more counts support this clonotype. The gene calls are TRBV29-1 and TRBJ2-1; 9 bases fit TRBD1. CDR3 length: 13 amino acids. The V and J ends lost 1 base and 6 bases, in that order; junction bases with no gene match: 1. Germline-derived CDR1 and CDR2 are SQVTM and ANQGSEA. CDR3 DNA sequence: TGCAGCGTTGAAGGGGACAGGGCCAATGAGCAGTTCTTC. Protein sequence: CSVEGDRANEQFF.

This clonotype was seen many times. CDR3 nucleotide sequence: TGTGCCAGCAGACGAGCGGGGGTCTCCTACAATGAGCAGTTCTTC. Translated, it gives CASRRAGVSYNEQFF. The chain has TRBV7-2 and TRBJ2-1, with 8 nucleotides matching TRBD2. Trimming removed 6 bases from V and 0 bases from J; junction bases left unmatched: 4. This CDR3 is built from 15 residues. Looked up from germline, CDR1 is SGHTA and CDR2 is FQGNSA.